The sequence of this T cell receptor beta chain was determined in a study of spatial heterogeneity in lung cancer. The V gene end was trimmed by 2 bases and the J gene end by 5 bases; junction bases not matched to a gene: 2. This CDR3 contains 14 residues. Germline CDR1 is SGHTA and CDR2 is FQGTGA. Single TCR cDNA molecules each had their own unique molecular identifier. TCRdb reanalysed the 5' RACE reads using MiXCR and keeps one entry per CDR3 protein. The sample holds 7,500 to 10,000 distinct CDR3 sequences, around 5.1% seen once. A few counts support this clonotype. Its antigen remains unidentified. Regarding the study as a whole: Mutation counts in tumors were tracked by counts of expanded intratumoral alpha and beta TCRs.

Time point described: sample taken at primary tumor resection. Unsorted whole RNA samples from tumor, nontumor lung or frozen PBMC were sequenced. The rearrangement uses TRBV7-3 and TRBJ2-1, with 8 nucleotides matching TRBD2. The origin of this receptor is a female donor with early-stage non-small cell lung cancer. Sequencing used lung tumor tissue, obtained at surgery. The CDR3 nucleotides are TGTGCCAGCAGCTTAGGAGCGGGAGACAATGAGCAGTTCTTC. This codes for CASSLGAGDNEQFF.